These T cell receptor beta chains were read from a single sample in a study of shared clonotypes between healthy human individuals. Data came from immunoSEQ multiplex PCR; TCRdb stores just in-frame clones and leaves some out. The profile covers about 1.5 million clones, with 95% to 99% appearing a single time and roughly 0.45% taken by the ten largest. The sample consisted of naive CD4+ T cells sorted from blood. The source is a young man in good health. The CDR3 runs from the conserved cysteine through the conserved F or W. D genes are given only for firm matches. Expanded clones get a size class; other rows say once, few or many, or leave the size out.

cdr3_aa,cdr3_nt,d_call,v_call,j_call,clone_size
CASSVVGDPYYNEQFF,TGTGCCAGCAGCGTAGTTGGTGACCCTTACTACAATGAGCAGTTCTTC,.,TRBV9,TRBJ2-1,.
CASSLSDRPNYGYTF,TGTGCCAGCAGCTTATCTGACCGCCCTAACTATGGCTACACCTTC,.,TRBV7-9,TRBJ1-2,.
CASSPRTGKNQPQHF,TGTGCCAGCAGCCCTAGGACAGGGAAAAATCAGCCCCAGCATTTT,TRBD1,TRBV4-2,TRBJ1-5,.
CASSAGRTYEQYF,TGTGCCAGCAGTGCCGGCAGAACCTACGAGCAGTACTTC,.,TRBV2,TRBJ2-7,.
CASSLSRILNYGYTF,TGTGCCAGCAGCTTGTCGAGAATCTTAAACTATGGCTACACCTTC,.,TRBV5-6,TRBJ1-2,.
CASSVGTSGRYNEQFF,TGTGCCAGCAGCGTAGGGACTAGCGGGAGGTACAATGAGCAGTTCTTC,TRBD2,TRBV9,TRBJ2-1,.
CASSDFRRATYGYTF,TGTGCCAGCAGTGATTTTCGACGAGCAACCTATGGCTACACCTTC,.,TRBV6-1,TRBJ1-2,.
CSAISTGGILFF,TGCAGCGCCATTTCGACAGGGGGGATTCTGTTTTTT,TRBD1,TRBV29-1,TRBJ1-4,.
CASSSRTRAGELFF,TGTGCCAGTAGTTCCCGGACTAGGGCCGGGGAGCTGTTTTTT,TRBD2,TRBV19,TRBJ2-2,.
CATSTRTGKGNTIYF,TGTGCCACCAGCACCCGAACAGGGAAGGGAAACACCATATATTTT,.,TRBV15,TRBJ1-3,.
CASSRDSPYEQYF,TGTGCCAGCAGTCGGGACAGCCCCTACGAGCAGTACTTC,TRBD1,TRBV2,TRBJ2-7,.
CASSEVSWNTIYF,TGTGCCAGCAGTGAAGTAAGCTGGAACACCATATATTTT,.,TRBV6-1,TRBJ1-3,.
CASSFGSGVTDTQYF,TGTGCCAGCAGCTTTGGGAGCGGGGTTACAGATACGCAGTATTTT,TRBD2,TRBV11-3,TRBJ2-3,.
CASSEGQISGANVLTF,TGTGCCAGCAGTGAGGGACAAATCTCTGGGGCCAACGTCCTGACTTTC,.,TRBV2,TRBJ2-6,.
CASRRLRGEGIQYF,TGTGCCAGCCGCCGACTTAGAGGGGAGGGCATTCAGTACTTC,TRBD2,TRBV11-2,TRBJ2-4,.
CASSPNAGRDFQYF,TGTGCCAGCAGTCCCAACGCGGGCCGAGATTTTCAGTATTTT,.,TRBV11-2,TRBJ2-3,.
CASSVSGRANTGELFF,TGTGCCAGCAGCGTCAGCGGGAGGGCCAACACCGGGGAGCTGTTTTTT,TRBD2,TRBV9,TRBJ2-2,.
CASGLYVGGPGETQYF,TGTGCTAGTGGTTTGTACGTGGGAGGGCCCGGGGAGACCCAGTACTTC,TRBD2,TRBV12-5,TRBJ2-5,.
CSVRGLAGESEQYF,TGCAGCGTGAGGGGACTAGCGGGAGAGAGCGAGCAGTACTTC,TRBD2,TRBV29-1,TRBJ2-7,once
CASSINRAGADRGYTF,TGTGCCAGTAGTATCAACAGGGCCGGAGCGGATAGGGGCTACACCTTC,.,TRBV19,TRBJ1-2,.
CASSVGQTIYYGYTF,TGTGCCAGCAGTGTAGGACAGACTATATACTATGGCTACACCTTC,.,TRBV2,TRBJ1-2,.
CASSSAGGRYEQYF,TGCGCCAGCAGCTCCGCAGGGGGTAGGTACGAGCAGTACTTC,TRBD1,TRBV5-1,TRBJ2-7,.
CASSLGGANTGELFF,TGTGCCAGCAGTTTAGGGGGGGCGAACACCGGGGAGCTGTTTTTT,TRBD2,TRBV28,TRBJ2-2,.
CASSDRGFDTF,TGTGCCAGCAGTGACAGGGGCTTCGACACCTTC,.,TRBV6-1,TRBJ1-2,.
CASSYSTNQGTQYF,TGTGCCAGCAGTTACTCGACCAACCAAGGGACCCAGTACTTC,.,TRBV6-6,TRBJ2-5,.
CASSDGTTVSTEAFF,TGTGCCAGCAGTGATGGAACGACTGTTAGCACTGAAGCTTTCTTT,.,TRBV2,TRBJ1-1,.
CASSEISTDTQYF,TGTGCCAGCAGCGAGATTAGCACAGATACGCAGTATTTT,.,TRBV6-6,TRBJ2-3,.
CASSPGLLISSYEQYF,TGTGCCAGCTCGCCAGGCCTTCTGATAAGCTCCTACGAGCAGTACTTC,.,TRBV18,TRBJ2-7,once
CAITGQHSYEQYF,TGTGCCATCACGGGACAGCACTCCTACGAGCAGTACTTC,TRBD1,TRBV10-3,TRBJ2-7,.
CASSIGGGSTDTQYF,TGTGCCAGCAGTATAGGGGGCGGTAGCACAGATACGCAGTATTTT,TRBD1,TRBV7-3,TRBJ2-3,.
CASSSRDTLSEQYF,TGTGCCAGCAGCTCCCGGGACACCTTAAGCGAGCAGTACTTC,.,TRBV7-6,TRBJ2-7,.
CASSPAGGSKLFF,TGTGCCAGCAGTCCCGCGGGAGGGAGCAAACTGTTTTTT,.,TRBV27,TRBJ1-4,.
CASSKAPYSNQPQHF,TGTGCCAGCAGCAAAGCGCCTTATAGCAATCAGCCCCAGCATTTT,.,TRBV21-1,TRBJ1-5,.
CSARPVDGYTF,TGCAGTGCTAGACCCGTGGATGGCTACACCTTC,.,TRBV20-1,TRBJ1-2,.
CSATGTGNYEQYF,TGCAGCGCCACCGGGACAGGGAACTACGAGCAGTACTTC,TRBD1,TRBV29-1,TRBJ2-7,.
CASSRRTGENEKLFF,TGTGCCAGCAGCCGGAGGACGGGAGAGAATGAAAAACTGTTTTTT,.,TRBV7-8,TRBJ1-4,.
CASSEQGSGQPQHF,TGCGCCAGCAGTGAACAAGGGAGCGGCCAGCCCCAGCATTTT,.,TRBV10-2,TRBJ1-5,.
CASSYSPGRPTDTQYF,TGTGCCAGCAGTTACTCCCCCGGGCGGCCCACAGATACGCAGTATTTT,.,TRBV6-6,TRBJ2-3,once
CASSAPLTGGTSTDTQYF,TGCGCCAGCAGCGCCCCCTTGACAGGGGGGACTAGCACAGATACGCAGTATTTT,TRBD1,TRBV5-1,TRBJ2-3,.
CASSPQGLRLHYGYTF,TGTGCCAGCAGTCCTCAGGGTCTCCGCCTCCACTATGGCTACACCTTC,.,TRBV2,TRBJ1-2,once
CASSQELSAGGRYPSIYNEQFF,TGCGCCAGCAGCCAAGAATTATCGGCGGGAGGACGTTATCCCTCGATTTACAATGAGCAGTTCTTC,TRBD2,TRBV4-3,TRBJ2-1,once
CASSHSLQVNTDTQYF,TGTGCCAGCTCACACTCACTACAGGTTAACACAGATACGCAGTATTTT,.,TRBV18,TRBJ2-3,.
CASSLGDLGSGEQYF,TGTGCCAGCAGCTTAGGAGATTTGGGATCGGGGGAGCAGTACTTC,.,TRBV7-9,TRBJ2-7,.
CASNSGTSGSNEQFF,TGTGCCAGCAACTCGGGGACTAGCGGGAGTAATGAGCAGTTCTTC,TRBD2,TRBV6-5,TRBJ2-1,.
CASPGHTEAFF,TGTGCCTCCCCGGGGCACACTGAAGCTTTCTTT,.,TRBV21-1,TRBJ1-1,.
CASSRGLIYEQYF,TGTGCCAGCTCCCGCGGACTGATCTACGAGCAGTACTTC,.,TRBV18,TRBJ2-7,.
CASSSQGTSYEQYF,TGTGCCAGCAGCTCTCAGGGGACAAGCTACGAGCAGTACTTC,.,TRBV7-9,TRBJ2-7,.
CSVGMLIAGNEQFF,TGCAGCGTAGGTATGCTGATTGCGGGGAATGAGCAGTTCTTC,.,TRBV29-1,TRBJ2-1,.
CASSKGGIVTGELFF,TGTGCCAGCAGCAAAGGAGGGATAGTAACCGGGGAGCTGTTTTTT,.,TRBV9,TRBJ2-2,once
CASSTRGTEGETQYF,TGTGCCAGCAGCACGAGGGGGACAGAGGGAGAGACCCAGTACTTC,TRBD1,TRBV9,TRBJ2-5,once
CASSLGTGNTEAFF,TGTGCCAGCAGCTTGGGGACAGGGAACACTGAAGCTTTCTTT,TRBD1,TRBV5-5,TRBJ1-1,.
CASSLDDKGITGELFF,TGTGCCAGCAGCCTTGATGATAAAGGAATCACCGGGGAGCTGTTTTTT,.,TRBV9,TRBJ2-2,.
CAIRGPGLERNEQYF,TGTGCCATCAGGGGGCCGGGACTAGAGAGGAACGAGCAGTACTTC,TRBD2,TRBV10-3,TRBJ2-7,.
CASSQVGTPQETQYF,TGCGCCAGCAGCCAAGTTGGGACCCCACAAGAGACCCAGTACTTC,.,TRBV4-1,TRBJ2-5,.
CASSPGTSGIQGQYF,TGTGCCAGCTCACCTGGAACTAGCGGGATTCAGGGGCAGTACTTC,TRBD2,TRBV18,TRBJ2-7,.